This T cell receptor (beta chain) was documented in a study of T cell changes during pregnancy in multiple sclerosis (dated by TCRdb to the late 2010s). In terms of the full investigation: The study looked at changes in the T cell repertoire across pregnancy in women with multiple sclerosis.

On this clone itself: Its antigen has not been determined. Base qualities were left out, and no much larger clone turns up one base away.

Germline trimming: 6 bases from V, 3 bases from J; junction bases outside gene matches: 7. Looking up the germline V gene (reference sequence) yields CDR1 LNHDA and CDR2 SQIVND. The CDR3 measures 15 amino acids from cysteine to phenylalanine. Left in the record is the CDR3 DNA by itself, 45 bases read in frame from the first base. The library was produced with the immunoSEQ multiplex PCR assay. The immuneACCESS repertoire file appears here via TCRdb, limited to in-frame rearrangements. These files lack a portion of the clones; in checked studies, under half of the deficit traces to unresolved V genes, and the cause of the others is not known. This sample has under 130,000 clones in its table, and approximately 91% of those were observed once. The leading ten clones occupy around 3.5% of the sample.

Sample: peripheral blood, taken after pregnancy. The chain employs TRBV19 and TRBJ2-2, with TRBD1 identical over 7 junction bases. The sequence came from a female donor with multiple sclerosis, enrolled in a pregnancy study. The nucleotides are TGTGCCAGTAGCCCACAGGGGTTATACACCGGGGAGCTGTTTTTT. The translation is CASSPQGLYTGELFF.